The 29 T cell receptor beta chains listed next were all sequenced from one sample in a study of OX40 agonist ivuxolimab in advanced cancers. Clones were sequenced by immunoSEQ multiplex PCR, and TCRdb holds only the in-frame ones, with some missing. This sample has some 15,000 clones; more than 85% occur once, and the top ten carry approximately 7%. This specimen consisted of CD4+ or CD8+ T cells sorted from blood, obtained in a trial of the OX40 agonist ivuxolimab. Every receptor here comes from an adult with an advanced solid tumor such as melanoma, head and neck, liver or kidney cancer.

V and J are TRBV9 and TRBJ2-3; either TRBD1 or TRBD2 may fit D (5 bases each). In germline, CDR1 is SGDLS, CDR2 YYNGEE. Trimming shortened V by 2 bases and J by 4 bases, and 8 bases separated the two germline ends. The CDR3 runs to 13 residues. The CDR3 sequence is CASSVSGPDTQYF. The CDR3 DNA follows: TGTGCCAGCAGCGTGTCGGGGCCAGATACGCAGTATTTT.

The chain carries TRBV18 and TRBJ1-5, with 8 bases lining up with TRBD1. CDR1 and CDR2 (germline): KGHSH, LQKENI. This CDR3 contains 17 residues. Trimming took 3 bases from V and 2 from J; bases not matched to a gene: 9. CDR3 DNA: TGTGCCAGCTCACCGTCGGCAGGGGGCAGAGGCAATCAGCCCCAGCATTTT. Its protein product is CASSPSAGGRGNQPQHF.

The chain links TRBV5-6 to TRBJ2-7; 10 bases align to TRBD1. After removal of 4 bases from V and 4 bases from J, the junction contained 8 bases not matched to a gene. The CDR3 spans 15 residues. Germline-derived CDR1 and CDR2 are SGHDT and YYEEEE. The CDR3, as DNA: TGTGCCAGCAGCCCCGACGGACAGGGGGGATACGAGCAGTACTTC. Translated, it gives CASSPDGQGGYEQYF.

The rearrangement links TRBV7-9 to TRBJ1-5; TRBD1 agrees at 7 bases. From germline, CDR1 is SEHNR and CDR2 FQNEAQ (reference sequence). Trimming cost V 0 bases and J 4 bases; bases outside gene matches: 6. The CDR3 runs to 16 residues. CDR3 loop: CASSLARGGRNQPQHF. The CDR3 coding sequence is TGTGCCAGCAGCTTAGCCCGAGGGGGCAGGAATCAGCCCCAGCATTTT.

The rearrangement links TRBV6-5 to TRBJ1-1; no reliable D call. The CDR3 extends over 15 amino acids. Trimming cost V 6 bases and J 1 base, with 15 bases left between them. Germline V gene sequence: CDR1 MNHEY, CDR2 SVGAGI. The CDR3 bases are TGTGCCAGCAGCCTACGTACGGACCGGAACACTGAAGCTTTCTTT. This translates into CASSLRTDRNTEAFF.

A few counts support this clone. The J gene is TRBJ2-7, the V gene TRBV4-2; D perhaps matches TRBD2 (6 bases). Trimming cost V 0 bases and J 0 bases, with 12 bases left between them. Germline V gene lookup returns CDR1 LGHNA and CDR2 YNFKEQ. The CDR3 consists of 16 residues. The CDR3 coding sequence is TGTGCCAGCAGCCAAGAGTCTACGGGACTCTCCTACGAGCAGTACTTC. It translates to CASSQESTGLSYEQYF.

J is TRBJ2-3 and V is TRBV2, with D hard to call. Per germline, CDR1 SNHLY and CDR2 FYNNEI. Trimming left V 0 bases short and J 0 bases short, with 4 bases between. This CDR3 has 14 amino acids. CDR3 nucleotides: TGTGCCAGCAGTGAAGCTTTCAGCACAGATACGCAGTATTTT. It yields the protein CASSEAFSTDTQYF. Combining the CDR3 with reference TRBV2 and TRBJ2-3 gives the whole variable domain EPEVTQTPSHQVTQMGQEVILRCVPISNHLYFYWYRQILGQKVEFLVSFYNNEISEKSEIFDDQFSVERPDGSNFTLKIRSTKLEDSAMYFCASSEAFSTDTQYFGPGTRLTVL.

The CDR3 sequence is CASSFTGMGTGELFF. Here the CDR3 DNA reads TGTGCCAGCAGCTTCACAGGGATGGGAACCGGGGAGCTGTTTTTT. The chain combines TRBV7-8 with TRBJ2-2; the D gene is possibly TRBD1 (6 bases). V lost 3 bases, J lost 5 bases, and 13 bases lay in between. CDR1 SGHVS and CDR2 FQNEAQ come from the germline V gene. This CDR3 is built from 15 residues.

As DNA, the CDR3 is TGTGCCAGCAGCCCCTCACCGGGGAACACTGAAGCTTTCTTT. Protein product: CASSPSPGNTEAFF. V usage is TRBV6-5 and J usage is TRBJ1-1; D uncertain. Germline V CDR1 and CDR2: MNHEY, SVGAGI. The CDR3 contains 14 residues. Trimming pared 6 bases from V and 1 base from J, leaving 12 bases between.

This sequence joins TRBV4-3 and TRBJ2-7; D is tentatively TRBD1 or TRBD2 (5 bases each). The CDR3 is 15 amino acids. V lost 0 bases and J lost 2, with 11 bases in between. Per germline, CDR1 LGHNA and CDR2 YSLEER. This chain's CDR3 is CASSQESGGPYEQYF. CDR3 nucleotides: TGCGCCAGCAGCCAAGAGAGTGGGGGACCCTACGAGCAGTACTTC.

The chain joins TRBV7-3 to TRBJ2-7, with unresolved D. V was pared by 5 bases and J by 5 bases, with 10 bases between. CDR3 length: 12 residues. The germline gives CDR1 SGHTA, CDR2 FQGTGA. CDR3 sequence: CASSQGNDEQYF. In DNA form, the CDR3 reads TGTGCCAGCAGCCAAGGGAACGACGAGCAGTACTTC. The variable domain in full, with the rest retrieved from reference TRBV7-3 and TRBJ2-7, is GAGVSQTPSNKVTEKGKYVELRCDPISGHTALYWYRQSLGQGPEFLIYFQGTGAADDSGLPNDRFFAVRPEGSVSTLKIQRTERGDSAVYLCASSQGNDEQYFGPGTRLTVT.

The CDR3 coding sequence is TGTGCCAGCAGTTTAGCCTGGCGGGGGTCCTACGAGCAGTACTTC. It encodes CASSLAWRGSYEQYF. The chain is built from TRBV27 and TRBJ2-7; 7 nucleotides agree with TRBD2. V gave up 2 bases and J gave up 1 base; unmatched junction bases: 5. This CDR3 comprises 15 residues. CDR1 and CDR2 from the germline V gene are MNHEY and SMNVEV (reference sequence).

The rearrangement uses TRBV2 and TRBJ1-1; no clear D gene. V lost 3 bases and J lost 1, with 9 bases in between. This CDR3 has 14 amino acids. Germline loops: CDR1 SNHLY, CDR2 FYNNEI. The DNA for the CDR3 is TGTGCCAGCAGTGACTCTCGACAGAACACTGAAGCTTTCTTT. The encoded protein is CASSDSRQNTEAFF.

A few counts support this clone. The chain has TRBV4-1 and TRBJ2-7; 7 nucleotides line up with TRBD2. Germline V CDR1 and CDR2: MGHRA, YSYEKL. The V and J ends lost 2 bases and 0 bases, in that order; junction bases with no gene match: 4. This CDR3 is 15 amino acids long. CDR3 sequence: CASSQSASGSYEQYF. DNA for the CDR3: TGCGCCAGCAGCCAAAGCGCTAGCGGCTCCTACGAGCAGTACTTC.

The CDR3 here is CASRRQTATEAFF. In nucleotides, the CDR3 is TGTGCCAGCAGGCGGCAGACAGCAACTGAAGCTTTCTTT. This sequence joins TRBV28 and TRBJ1-1; a weak D match, TRBD1 (5 bases). This CDR3 is built from 13 residues. Trimming stripped 6 bases from V and 5 bases from J, with 13 bases between. Germline V gene lookup returns CDR1 MDHEN and CDR2 SYDVKM.

The chain has TRBV5-6 and TRBJ2-1; TRBD2 matches at 11 bases. V gave up 4 bases and J gave up 7 bases; unmatched junction bases: 13. Germline CDR1 and CDR2: SGHDT and YYEEEE. The CDR3 sequence is 17 residues long. CDR3 nucleotides: TGTGCCAGCAGCCATAAAACTAGCGGGAGCGGTCCGAATGAGCAGTTCTTC. Protein sequence: CASSHKTSGSGPNEQFF.

Comments on this clone: Within the sample, other DNA sequences also encode this same CDR3. The rearrangement links TRBV27 to TRBJ2-3; D may be TRBD2 (5 bases). There are 15 residues in the CDR3. Trimming shortened V by 0 bases and J by 1 base, and 8 bases separated the two germline ends. CDR1 MNHEY and CDR2 SMNVEV come from the germline V gene (reference sequence). In nucleotides, the CDR3 is TGTGCCAGCAGTTTATCAAGCGGTGGCACAGATACGCAGTATTTT. Encoded protein: CASSLSSGGTDTQYF.

The rearrangement joins TRBV7-8 to TRBJ2-7; the match to TRBD1 covers 7 bases. This CDR3 region has 15 residues. V shed 1 base and J 6 bases; nucleotides not matched to a gene: 9. Germline assignment: CDR1 SGHVS and CDR2 FQNEAQ. CDR3 nucleotides: TGTGCCAGCAGCTTAGTGACGACAGGGAAGGGCGAGCAGTACTTC. Translating gives CASSLVTTGKGEQYF.

J is TRBJ1-2 and V is TRBV15; 7 nucleotides line up with TRBD1. V was pared by 8 bases and J by 1 base, with 10 bases of the junction left unmatched. This CDR3 contains 15 residues. Germline CDR1 reads LNHNV; CDR2 reads YYDKDF (reference sequence). The CDR3 loop reads CATPGPTGLNYGYTF. CDR3 DNA sequence: TGTGCCACCCCAGGGCCGACAGGGCTTAACTATGGCTACACCTTC.

The genes are TRBV28 and TRBJ2-2; D is unclear. This CDR3 is built from 15 residues. V was trimmed by 3 bases and J by 0 bases, leaving 8 bases between them. Germline CDR1 MDHEN, CDR2 SYDVKM. The CDR3 here is CASSFSDTNTGELFF. CDR3 DNA sequence: TGTGCCAGCAGTTTCTCAGACACGAACACCGGGGAGCTGTTTTTT.

The CDR3 nucleotides read TGTGCCATCAGGGCCGACAGGGGCCCCCCCACAGATACGCAGTATTTT. Translation gives CAIRADRGPPTDTQYF. The chain recombines TRBV10-3 with TRBJ2-3, with TRBD1 identical over 8 bases. Germline trimming cut 6 bases from V and 2 bases from J; bases unmatched to any gene: 10. This CDR3 has 16 residues. Germline values: CDR1 ENHRY, CDR2 SYGVKD.

The chain is built from TRBV28 and TRBJ2-3; a weak D match, TRBD2 (6 bases). V was trimmed by 5 bases and J by 3 bases, leaving 15 bases between them. The CDR3 runs 15 residues. Germline CDR1 reads MDHEN; CDR2 reads SYDVKM. CDR3 amino acids: CASSPWDSETDTQYF. CDR3 DNA sequence: TGTGCCAGCAGTCCCTGGGACTCGGAGACAGATACGCAGTATTTT.

This clone was recorded only once. This chain connects TRBV4-3 to TRBJ2-3; maybe TRBD2 (6 bases). Between the trimmed V and J ends, which lost 1 base and 5 bases, there was a span of 19 bases. This CDR3 region has 17 residues. From germline, CDR1 is LGHNA and CDR2 YSLEER. The CDR3 loop reads CASSQVWYGGREDTQYF. CDR3 nucleotides: TGCGCCAGCAGCCAAGTTTGGTACGGGGGAAGGGAAGATACGCAGTATTTT.

This clone was seen only once. The gene calls are TRBV7-8 and TRBJ2-7, with D unclear. The V gene lost 7 bases and the J gene lost 3 bases, with 16 bases spanning the gap. The length of the CDR3 is 14 residues. Germline values: CDR1 SGHVS, CDR2 FQNEAQ. CDR3 nucleotide sequence: TGTGCCAGCAACATGGTAGGGCCAGGCTACGAGCAGTACTTC. It encodes CASNMVGPGYEQYF.

J is TRBJ2-3 and V is TRBV7-9, with a possible D match to TRBD2 (6 bases). Looked up from germline, CDR1 is SEHNR and CDR2 is FQNEAQ (reference sequence). The CDR3 runs to 16 residues. V lost 0 bases and J 0 bases, leaving 10 bases between the germline ends. The CDR3 protein is CASSLAMAGSTDTQYF. CDR3 coding DNA: TGTGCCAGCAGCTTAGCGATGGCGGGGAGCACAGATACGCAGTATTTT.

The chain combines TRBV6-1 with TRBJ1-6; 7 positions match TRBD1. V dropped 3 bases and J dropped 6; count of bases not matched to a gene: 5. Germline V CDR1 and CDR2: MNHNS, SASEGT. CDR3 length: 15 amino acids. The CDR3: CASSDTGTVNSPLHF. Written as DNA, the CDR3 is TGTGCCAGCAGTGACACCGGGACAGTTAATTCACCCCTCCACTTT.

The rearrangement joins TRBV4-1 to TRBJ2-7; D unresolved. The V gene lost 3 bases and the J gene lost 0 bases, with 6 bases spanning the gap. The length of the CDR3 is 13 residues. Germline lookup yields CDR1 MGHRA and CDR2 YSYEKL. The CDR3 sequence: CASSQSHSYEQYF. As DNA, the CDR3 is TGCGCCAGCAGCCAGAGCCACTCCTACGAGCAGTACTTC.

The table lists this clone with a count of one. This chain uses TRBV10-2 with TRBJ1-5; no firm D call. Trimming took off 3 bases at V and 4 bases at J, with 4 bases between the two ends. The CDR3 is made up of 12 amino acids. Germline V gives CDR1 WSHSY, CDR2 SAAADI. The CDR3 coding sequence is TGCGCCAGCAGTGAAGGGAATCAGCCCCAGCATTTT. It is translated as CASSEGNQPQHF.

The chain has TRBV28 and TRBJ2-3, with unresolved D. The ends were cut back, 3 bases at V and 0 bases at J, with 10 bases in the middle. There are 15 residues in the CDR3. CDR1 and CDR2 from the germline V gene are MDHEN and SYDVKM. The CDR3 region is CASSFSATSTDTQYF. The CDR3 nucleotides are TGTGCCAGCAGTTTCTCAGCGACAAGCACAGATACGCAGTATTTT.